Listed below are T cell receptor beta chains from one sample, sequenced in a study of blood T cell repertoires in COVID-19. TCRdb's copy holds only in-frame clones and misses some; the assay was immunoSEQ multiplex PCR. In the table there are around 260,000 clones, roughly four fifths of which are singletons. The sequencing input was peripheral blood. These receptors originate from a person aged 65-85 years with COVID-19, enrolled during active disease. Both conserved end residues are trimmed from each CDR3. Not all rows give a size; the values are once, few, many and, for expanded clones, a class.

J gene,clone size,V gene,CDR3 protein
TRBJ2-7,few,TRBV5-1,ASSLDGGAPLEQY
TRBJ2-7,-,TRBV7-8,ASSRRTSGRYEQY
TRBJ2-7,-,TRBV5-8,ASSRIQGGRD
TRBJ1-1,-,TRBV19,ATTGAQAF
TRBJ1-3,-,TRBV6-5,ASRQGQQYGNTIY
TRBJ2-7,-,TRBV4-3,ASSPRTSATYEQY
TRBJ1-6,-,TRBV3-1/TRBV3-2,ASSRDRDGGRNSPLH
TRBJ1-1,few,TRBV19,ASSRGAENTEAF
TRBJ2-3,-,TRBV7-6,ASSLVGLAGYTDTQY
TRBJ1-3,-,TRBV2,AISRGGRSGNTIY
TRBJ2-7,-,TRBV24-1,ATSDPQSAGSKGEQY
TRBJ2-1,-,TRBV7-9,ASSPSHEQF
TRBJ2-5,-,TRBV5-4,ASSLERNRVGETQY
TRBJ2-3,-,TRBV7-6,ASSLNALATTDTQY
TRBJ1-4,-,TRBV5-1,ASSPGQGNEKLF
TRBJ2-5,-,TRBV4-2,ASSQLDRGQETQY
TRBJ1-5,once,TRBV6-2/TRBV6-3,ASSSTGGADPQH
TRBJ1-2,-,TRBV28,ASGQGQVLWGYT
TRBJ2-1,-,TRBV28,ASRLGTSVYNEQF
TRBJ2-3,once,TRBV24-1,ATSVPGQRDTDTQY
TRBJ2-3,-,TRBV28,ASSRGLAASTDTQY
TRBJ2-1,-,TRBV20-1,SASKLVREDEQF
TRBJ1-5,-,TRBV21-1,ASSVRDRPLVRTQPQH
TRBJ2-2,-,TRBV5-1,ASSLRRDFITGELF
TRBJ2-1,-,TRBV27,ASSLRTSGGVNEQF